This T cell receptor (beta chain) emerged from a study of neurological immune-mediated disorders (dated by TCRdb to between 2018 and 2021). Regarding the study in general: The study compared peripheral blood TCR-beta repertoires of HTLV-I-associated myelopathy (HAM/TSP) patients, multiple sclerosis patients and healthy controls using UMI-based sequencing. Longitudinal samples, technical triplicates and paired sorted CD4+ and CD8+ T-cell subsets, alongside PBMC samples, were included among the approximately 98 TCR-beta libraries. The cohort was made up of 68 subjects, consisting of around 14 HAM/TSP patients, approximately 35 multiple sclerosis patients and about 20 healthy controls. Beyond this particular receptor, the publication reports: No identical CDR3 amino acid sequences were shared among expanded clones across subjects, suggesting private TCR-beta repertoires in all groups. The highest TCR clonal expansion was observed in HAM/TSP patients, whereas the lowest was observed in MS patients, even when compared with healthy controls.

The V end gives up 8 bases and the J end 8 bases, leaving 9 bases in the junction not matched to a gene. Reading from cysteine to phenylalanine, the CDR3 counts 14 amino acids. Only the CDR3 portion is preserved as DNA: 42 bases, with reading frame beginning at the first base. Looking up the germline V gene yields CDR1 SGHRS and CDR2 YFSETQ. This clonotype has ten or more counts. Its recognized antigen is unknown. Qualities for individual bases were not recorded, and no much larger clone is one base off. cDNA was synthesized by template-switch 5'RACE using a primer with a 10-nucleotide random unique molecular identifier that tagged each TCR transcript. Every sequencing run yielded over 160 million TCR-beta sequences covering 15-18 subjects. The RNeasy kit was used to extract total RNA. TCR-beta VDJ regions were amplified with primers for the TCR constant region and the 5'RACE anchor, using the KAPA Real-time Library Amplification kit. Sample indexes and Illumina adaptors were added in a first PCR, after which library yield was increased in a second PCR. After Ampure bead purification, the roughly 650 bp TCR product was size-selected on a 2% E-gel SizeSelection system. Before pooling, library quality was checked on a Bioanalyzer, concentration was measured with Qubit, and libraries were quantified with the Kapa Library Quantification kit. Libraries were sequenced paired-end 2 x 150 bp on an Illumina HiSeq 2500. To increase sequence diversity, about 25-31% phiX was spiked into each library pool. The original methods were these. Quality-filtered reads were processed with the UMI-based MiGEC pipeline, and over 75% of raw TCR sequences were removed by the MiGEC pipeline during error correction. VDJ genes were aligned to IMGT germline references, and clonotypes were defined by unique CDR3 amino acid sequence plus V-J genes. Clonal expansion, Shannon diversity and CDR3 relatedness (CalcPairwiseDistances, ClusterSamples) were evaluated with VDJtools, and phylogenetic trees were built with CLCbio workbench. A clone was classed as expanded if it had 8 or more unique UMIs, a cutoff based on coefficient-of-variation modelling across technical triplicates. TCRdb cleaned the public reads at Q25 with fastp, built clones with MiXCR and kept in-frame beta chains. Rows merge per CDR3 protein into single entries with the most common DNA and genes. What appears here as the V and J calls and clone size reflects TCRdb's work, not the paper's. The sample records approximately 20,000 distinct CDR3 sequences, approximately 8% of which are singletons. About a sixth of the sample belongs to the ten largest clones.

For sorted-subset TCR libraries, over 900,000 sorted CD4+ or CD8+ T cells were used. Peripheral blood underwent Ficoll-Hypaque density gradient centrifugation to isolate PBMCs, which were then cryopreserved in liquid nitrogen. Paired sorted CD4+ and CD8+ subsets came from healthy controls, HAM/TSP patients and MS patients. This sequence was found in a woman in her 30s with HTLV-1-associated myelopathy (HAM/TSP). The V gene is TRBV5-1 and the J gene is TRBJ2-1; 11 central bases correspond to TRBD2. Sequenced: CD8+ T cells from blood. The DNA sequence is TGCGCCAGTTCGTTTAGCGGGGGGGCGGATGAGCAGTTCTTC. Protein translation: CASSFSGGADEQFF.